This T cell receptor (beta chain) emerged from a study of OX40 agonist ivuxolimab in advanced cancers. Using immunoSEQ multiplex PCR, the repertoire was profiled, and TCRdb retains in-frame clones only, with some absent. Of under 100,000 clones in the sample, more than 70% are singletons; the top ten hold 0.72%. The V gene lost 3 bases and the J gene lost 5 bases, with 10 bases spanning the gap. Germline assignment: CDR1 KGHSH and CDR2 LQKENI. This CDR3 comprises 13 residues. The chain employs TRBV18 and TRBJ1-2, with a weak D call TRBD1 (5 bases). This clonotype was obtained from an adult with an advanced solid tumor such as melanoma, head and neck, liver or kidney cancer. Sequences were derived from CD4+ or CD8+ T cells sorted from blood, sampled in a trial of the OX40 agonist ivuxolimab. The DNA of the CDR3 is TGTGCCAGCTCACCGACAGCGACGTATGGCTACACCTTC. Protein sequence: CASSPTATYGYTF.